These 4 T cell receptor beta chains originate from one sample sequenced in a study of cytomegalovirus exposure and HLA in healthy donors. Assay used: immunoSEQ multiplex PCR; TCRdb lists only in-frame clones, some missing. The profile shows about 160,000 clones, under 90% of them singletons. Sequencing was performed on PBMCs. The origin of the receptors is a young woman in good health and CMV-seropositive.

The chain combines TRBV30 with TRBJ2-3, with TRBD2 identical over 11 bases. Germline V lookup: CDR1 GTSNPN, CDR2 SVGIG (reference sequence). The CDR3 extends over 14 amino acids. CDR3 DNA sequence: TGTGCTCGACGACTAGCGGGGAGCACAGATACGCAGTATTTT. Protein product: CARRLAGSTDTQYF.

J is TRBJ2-5 and V is TRBV4-1, with D perhaps matching TRBD1 (6 bases). The CDR3 extends over 16 amino acids. With 1 base removed from V and 5 bases from J, the gap between germline ends came to 17 bases. Germline V gene sequence: CDR1 MGHRA, CDR2 YSYEKL. CDR3: CASSQGETGLSETQYF. In DNA form, the CDR3 reads TGCGCCAGCAGCCAAGGGGAGACAGGACTTTCGGAGACCCAGTACTTC.

This chain uses TRBV11-2 with TRBJ1-3; a possible D gene is TRBD1 (6 bases). Trimming cost V 2 bases and J 0 bases, with 14 bases left between them. This CDR3 is 17 amino acids long. Per the germline V gene, CDR1 is SGHAT and CDR2 is FQNNGV. The CDR3 loop is CASSLNRAQTSGNTIYF. In nucleotides, the CDR3 is TGTGCCAGCAGCTTAAACAGGGCCCAAACCTCTGGAAACACCATATATTTT.

The rearrangement links TRBV5-4 to TRBJ2-7; 8 positions agree with TRBD1. The trim removed 3 bases at V and 2 bases at J, leaving 4 bases unmatched. The germline gives CDR1 SGHNT, CDR2 YYREEE (reference sequence). CDR3 size: 14 residues. The CDR3, as DNA: TGTGCCAGCAGCTCCCAGGGGGCTCCCTACGAGCAGTACTTC. It is translated as CASSSQGAPYEQYF.